This T cell receptor beta chain was identified in a study of blood T cell repertoires in COVID-19. Study-level background: Acute-phase and convalescent COVID-19 samples originated in the United States, Italy and Spain. PBMCs, B-cell-depleted T cells, or T cells were the source of the cDNA or gDNA that made up the material.

A single count supports this clone. Germline V gene lookup returns CDR1 SGHNT and CDR2 YYREEE (reference sequence). The CDR3 totals 13 residues. The V gene end was trimmed by 8 bases and the J gene end by 6 bases; junction bases not matched to a gene: 7. Original processing methods: Estimated nucleated cell counts came from reference gene primer amplification. The protocol was immunoSEQ multiplex PCR, while the TCRdb copy is restricted to in-frame clones and leaves out a portion. V and J calls and clone size are as listed in that table; D and trimming were resolved from the DNA. Of approximately 190,000 clones in the sample, 80% to 95% are singletons; the top ten hold approximately 0.5%.

The source of this sequence is a man aged 45-65 years with acute or convalescent COVID-19. Sequenced material: peripheral blood. V gene TRBV5-4 combines with J gene TRBJ2-1, with TRBD2 identical over 8 bases. In nucleotides, the CDR3 is TGTGCCAGTCAAACCGGGACTAGCAATGAGCAGTTCTTC. This encodes CASQTGTSNEQFF.